Listed here are 6 T cell receptor beta chains from one sample, sequenced in a study of T cell changes during pregnancy in multiple sclerosis. Assay: immunoSEQ multiplex PCR; the TCRdb copy retains only in-frame clones and omits some. There are 45,000 to 50,000 clones in the sample; roughly 94% occur only once, and roughly 5% lies in the top ten. The source material was CD8+ T cells from peripheral blood mononuclear cells, sampled before pregnancy. These receptors were obtained from a female donor with multiple sclerosis, enrolled in a pregnancy study.

J is TRBJ2-3 and V is TRBV5-1; 9 nucleotides line up with TRBD2. The CDR3 has 15 residues. Per germline, CDR1 SGHRS and CDR2 YFSETQ. Trimming cost V 4 bases and J 1 base; bases outside gene matches: 4. CDR3: CASSPSGMGTDTQYF. The CDR3 nucleotides are TGCGCCAGCAGCCCTAGCGGGATGGGCACAGATACGCAGTATTTT.

The gene calls are TRBV6-1 and TRBJ2-2; D remains ambiguous. Trimming stripped 7 bases from V and 2 bases from J, with 11 bases between. The length of the CDR3 is 14 residues. Looked up from germline, CDR1 is MNHNS and CDR2 is SASEGT. As DNA, the CDR3 is TGTGCCAGCACCAATCTAGGTAACACCGGGGAGCTGTTTTTT. It codes for CASTNLGNTGELFF.

This clone showed up just once. This sequence joins TRBV7-9 and TRBJ2-1; 7 nucleotides match TRBD2. Unmatched junction bases numbered 8, after V lost 4 bases and J lost 8 bases. The length of the CDR3 is 14 residues. Germline V gene sequence: CDR1 SEHNR, CDR2 FQNEAQ (reference sequence). The CDR3 DNA reads TGTGCCAGCAGCTATGGATTGACTAGCCATGAGCAGTTCTTC. As protein: CASSYGLTSHEQFF.

This chain uses TRBV10-1 with TRBJ2-7, with 9 bases aligning to TRBD1. V trimming: 4 bases; J trimming: 2 bases; junction bases outside the gene matches: 6. The V gene's germline CDR1 is WNHNN and CDR2 SYGVQD (reference sequence). This CDR3 comprises 15 residues. The CDR3 coding sequence is TGCGCCAGCAGTGTATCCGGGACAGGGACCTACGAGCAGTACTTC. Its translation is CASSVSGTGTYEQYF.

J is TRBJ2-2 and V is TRBV2; unclear D gene. V dropped 8 bases and J dropped 5 bases, with 9 bases sitting between them. The germline V gene encodes CDR1 SNHLY and CDR2 FYNNEI. This CDR3 is built from 12 residues. The CDR3 loop is CASPPRTGELFF. The CDR3 region has the DNA TGTGCCAGCCCACCCAGAACCGGGGAGCTGTTTTTT.

Written as DNA, the CDR3 is TGTGCCAGTAGTATAGATAATATACTAGCGGGAGACAATGAGCAGTTCTTC. It codes for CASSIDNILAGDNEQFF. V usage is TRBV19 and J usage is TRBJ2-1; 11 positions agree with TRBD2. CDR3 length: 17 amino acids. With 0 bases clipped from V and 5 bases from J, the junction kept 6 bases outside the gene matches. Germline CDR1 LNHDA, CDR2 SQIVND (reference sequence).